A selection of T cell receptor beta chains follows, all from one sample in a study of neurological immune-mediated disorders. TCRdb reanalysed the 5' RACE reads using MiXCR and keeps one entry per CDR3 protein. This table has 20,000 or so distinct CDR3 sequences, around a tenth appearing once. Source material: CD8+ T cells from blood. All receptors come from a woman aged 45-65 years in good health. The CDR3 runs from the conserved cysteine through the conserved F or W. A D gene is named only where the DNA matches it firmly. Some rows have no size entry. The others give once, few or many, or a class for an expanded clone.

V: TRBV29-1; D: .; J: TRBJ2-2; length: 23; size: once; CDR3: CSVEDSYEQYFCASSYSSGELFF; DNA: .
V: TRBV20-1; D: .; J: TRBJ1-1; length: 13; size: many; CDR3: CSASSVPESGAFF; DNA: TGCAGTGCTAGTTCAGTTCCTGAAAGTGGAGCTTTCTTT
V: TRBV11-1; D: .; J: TRBJ2-7; length: 13; size: .; CDR3: CASSLTHSYEQYF; DNA: TGTGCCAGCAGCTTAACCCATTCCTACGAGCAGTACTTC
V: TRBV29-1; D: TRBD2; J: TRBJ2-2; length: 17; size: medium-sized; CDR3: CSVEDPGLGSNTGELFF; DNA: TGCAGCGTTGAAGATCCGGGACTAGGTTCGAACACCGGGGAGCTGTTTTTT
V: TRBV19; D: TRBD1; J: TRBJ1-1; length: 15; size: many; CDR3: CASSAETGVDTEAFF; DNA: TGTGCCAGTAGTGCCGAAACAGGGGTTGATACTGAAGCTTTCTTT
V: TRBV5-6; D: .; J: TRBJ2-7; length: 12; size: many; CDR3: CASAFGAGEQYF; DNA: TGTGCCAGCGCATTCGGAGCGGGCGAGCAGTACTTC
V: TRBV6-1; D: TRBD1; J: TRBJ2-7; length: 15; size: many; CDR3: CASSEGDRGVYEQYF; DNA: TGTGCCAGCAGTGAAGGGGACAGGGGAGTTTACGAGCAGTACTTC
V: TRBV11-2; D: TRBD1; J: TRBJ2-7; length: 14; size: .; CDR3: CASSLAQGAHEQYF; DNA: TGTGCCAGCAGCTTAGCACAGGGGGCCCACGAGCAGTACTTC
V: TRBV10-3; D: .; J: TRBJ1-5; length: 14; size: many; CDR3: CAPRRRYSNQPQHF; DNA: TGTGCCCCACGGAGAAGATATAGCAATCAGCCCCAGCATTTT
V: TRBV24-1; D: TRBD1; J: TRBJ1-2; length: 14; size: many; CDR3: CATSDLDRDHGYTF; DNA: TGTGCCACCAGTGACTTGGACAGGGACCATGGCTACACCTTC
V: TRBV20-1; D: TRBD2; J: TRBJ2-1; length: 19; size: many; CDR3: CSARETWLGLAGVRHEQFF; DNA: TGCAGTGCTAGAGAAACCTGGCTCGGACTAGCGGGAGTGAGGCATGAGCAGTTCTTC
V: TRBV7-2; D: TRBD1; J: TRBJ2-4; length: 14; size: many; CDR3: CASSLGQGVNIQYF; DNA: TGTGCCAGCAGCTTAGGGCAGGGGGTGAACATTCAGTACTTC
V: TRBV7-2; D: TRBD1; J: TRBJ1-4; length: 16; size: many; CDR3: CASSPGQAATNEKLFF; DNA: TGTGCCAGCAGCCCCGGACAGGCTGCAACTAATGAAAAACTGTTTTTT
V: TRBV28; D: .; J: TRBJ2-3; length: 16; size: many; CDR3: CASSLGYGQATDTQYF; DNA: TGTGCCAGCAGTTTAGGGTACGGTCAGGCCACAGATACGCAGTATTTT
V: TRBV7-9; D: TRBD1; J: TRBJ1-2; length: 15; size: many; CDR3: CASSPRQGEAHGYTF; DNA: TGTGCCAGCAGCCCTCGACAGGGAGAGGCCCATGGCTACACCTTC
V: TRBV4-1; D: .; J: TRBJ1-4; length: 16; size: many; CDR3: CASSHLPGRGDEKLFF; DNA: TGCGCCAGCAGCCACCTACCGGGGAGGGGCGATGAAAAACTGTTTTTT
V: TRBV5-1; D: TRBD2; J: TRBJ2-3; length: 13; size: .; CDR3: CASSGSFGDTQYF; DNA: TGCGCCAGTAGCGGGAGTTTTGGGGATACGCAGTATTTT
V: TRBV20-1; D: .; J: TRBJ2-1; length: 12; size: many; CDR3: CSARDMGAEQFF; DNA: TGCAGTGCTAGAGATATGGGTGCTGAGCAGTTCTTC
V: TRBV27; D: TRBD2; J: TRBJ2-5; length: 14; size: many; CDR3: CASSLGLDQETQYF; DNA: TGTGCCAGCAGTTTAGGACTAGACCAAGAGACCCAGTACTTC
V: TRBV4-1; D: .; J: TRBJ2-7; length: 14; size: .; CDR3: CASSQVDTGYEQYF; DNA: TGCGCCAGCAGCCAAGTCGACACAGGCTACGAGCAGTACTTC
V: TRBV12-3/TRBV12-4; D: .; J: TRBJ2-7; length: 12; size: many; CDR3: CASSFGASEQYF; DNA: TGTGCCAGCAGTTTTGGTGCCTCCGAGCAGTACTTC
V: TRBV4-1; D: .; J: TRBJ2-1; length: 12; size: many; CDR3: CASSLQDNEQFF; DNA: TGCGCCAGCAGCCTCCAGGACAATGAGCAGTTCTTC
V: TRBV29-1; D: TRBD1; J: TRBJ2-7; length: 13; size: many; CDR3: CSGGRNGQAEQYF; DNA: TGCAGCGGTGGACGCAACGGACAGGCCGAGCAGTACTTC
V: TRBV6-1; D: TRBD2; J: TRBJ2-1; length: 14; size: many; CDR3: CASLSGGPGNEQFF; DNA: TGTGCCAGCCTTAGCGGGGGGCCGGGGAATGAGCAGTTCTTC
V: TRBV29-1; D: .; J: TRBJ2-1; length: 12; size: many; CDR3: CSVLFGGNEQFF; DNA: TGCAGCGTTCTGTTTGGAGGCAATGAGCAGTTCTTC
V: TRBV7-7; D: .; J: TRBJ2-3; length: 13; size: few; CDR3: CASSHNGGDTQYF; DNA: TGTGCCAGCAGCCATAACGGAGGGGATACGCAGTATTTT
V: TRBV28; D: .; J: TRBJ1-4; length: 13; size: medium-sized; CDR3: CASSYRANEKLFF; DNA: TGTGCCAGCAGTTACAGGGCTAATGAAAAACTGTTTTTT
V: TRBV14; D: TRBD2; J: TRBJ2-3; length: 14; size: many; CDR3: CASSQDRGVDTQYF; DNA: TGTGCCAGCAGCCAAGATCGGGGGGTCGATACGCAGTATTTT
V: TRBV24-1; D: .; J: TRBJ1-1; length: 13; size: many; CDR3: CATSDSDRDEAFF; DNA: TGTGCCACCAGTGACTCGGACAGAGATGAAGCTTTCTTT
V: TRBV19; D: .; J: TRBJ2-2; length: 12; size: many; CDR3: CALLAYTGELFF; DNA: TGTGCCTTGCTGGCGTACACCGGGGAGCTGTTTTTT
V: TRBV7-6; D: TRBD1; J: TRBJ2-2; length: 14; size: .; CDR3: CATTIQGATGELFF; DNA: TGTGCCACGACCATCCAGGGGGCGACCGGGGAGCTGTTTTTT
V: TRBV28; D: .; J: TRBJ2-2; length: 15; size: many; CDR3: CASSRLTGNTGELFF; DNA: TGTGCCAGCAGCCGATTAACAGGGAACACCGGGGAGCTGTTTTTT
V: TRBV5-1; D: .; J: TRBJ2-1; length: 12; size: many; CDR3: CASSDRTEEQFF; DNA: TGCGCCAGCAGCGACAGGACGGAGGAGCAGTTCTTC
V: TRBV27; D: TRBD1; J: TRBJ2-3; length: 14; size: many; CDR3: CASSPRRTGATQYF; DNA: TGTGCCAGCAGCCCGAGGCGGACAGGAGCTACGCAGTATTTT
V: TRBV28; D: TRBD1; J: TRBJ2-1; length: 15; size: many; CDR3: CASSIGTGVYNEQFF; DNA: TGTGCCAGCAGTATAGGGACAGGGGTCTACAATGAGCAGTTCTTC
V: TRBV15; D: .; J: TRBJ1-2; length: 15; size: .; CDR3: CATSRDRGGNYGYTF; DNA: TGTGCCACCAGCAGAGATCGGGGGGGGAACTATGGCTACACCTTC
V: TRBV5-5; D: .; J: TRBJ2-7; length: 13; size: many; CDR3: CASSFSGPGEQYF; DNA: TGTGCCAGCAGCTTTTCAGGGCCGGGGGAGCAGTACTTC
V: TRBV25-1; D: .; J: TRBJ1-5; length: 13; size: many; CDR3: CASSLGSNQPQHF; DNA: TGTGCCAGCAGTCTCGGGAGCAATCAGCCCCAGCATTTT
V: TRBV3-1; D: TRBD1; J: TRBJ2-7; length: 14; size: many; CDR3: CASSSGQGAYEQYF; DNA: TGTGCCAGCAGCTCGGGACAGGGGGCCTACGAGCAGTACTTC
V: TRBV7-6; D: .; J: TRBJ2-7; length: 13; size: many; CDR3: CASSAGAPYEQYF; DNA: TGTGCCAGCAGCGCGGGGGCACCCTACGAGCAGTACTTC
V: TRBV20-1; D: TRBD2; J: TRBJ2-3; length: 16; size: many; CDR3: CSAGGTSGSPTDTQYF; DNA: TGCAGTGCTGGGGGGACTAGCGGGAGTCCCACAGATACGCAGTATTTT
V: TRBV25-1; D: .; J: TRBJ2-1; length: 13; size: many; CDR3: CASSQGRYNEQFF; DNA: TGTGCCAGCAGTCAGGGAAGGTACAATGAGCAGTTCTTC
V: TRBV19; D: .; J: TRBJ2-7; length: 13; size: many; CDR3: CASSTALAYEQYF; DNA: TGTGCCAGTAGTACCGCACTAGCCTACGAGCAGTACTTC
V: TRBV20-1; D: TRBD2; J: TRBJ2-1; length: 16; size: many; CDR3: CSARDEGSGRQHEQFF; DNA: TGCAGTGCTAGAGATGAGGGTAGCGGGAGACAGCATGAGCAGTTCTTC
V: TRBV27; D: .; J: TRBJ2-7; length: 13; size: many; CDR3: CASSLKQGPGQYF; DNA: TGTGCCAGCAGTTTAAAACAGGGTCCGGGGCAGTACTTC
V: TRBV20-1; D: TRBD2; J: TRBJ2-1; length: 13; size: many; CDR3: CSATSGRFDEQFF; DNA: TGCAGTGCTACTAGCGGGAGGTTCGATGAGCAGTTCTTC
V: TRBV9; D: .; J: TRBJ2-1; length: 14; size: many; CDR3: CASSVGGPRGEQFF; DNA: TGTGCCAGCAGCGTAGGTGGGCCCCGGGGTGAGCAGTTCTTC
V: TRBV10-3; D: .; J: TRBJ2-1; length: 13; size: medium-sized; CDR3: CAITGESYNEQFF; DNA: TGTGCCATCACGGGGGAGTCCTACAATGAGCAGTTCTTC
V: TRBV4-1; D: .; J: TRBJ2-7; length: 19; size: few; CDR3: CASSHSTGLKTTVSDEQYF; DNA: TGCGCCAGCAGCCACTCAACGGGACTCAAAACGACAGTTTCGGACGAGCAGTACTTC
V: TRBV6-5; D: .; J: TRBJ1-4; length: 14; size: many; CDR3: CASSPTATNEKLFF; DNA: TGTGCCAGCAGTCCCACAGCAACTAATGAAAAACTGTTTTTT
V: TRBV5-6; D: TRBD1; J: TRBJ1-1; length: 14; size: many; CDR3: CASSLWTGNTEAFF; DNA: TGTGCCAGCAGCTTGTGGACAGGGAACACTGAAGCTTTCTTT
V: TRBV20-1; D: .; J: TRBJ1-4; length: 14; size: medium-sized; CDR3: CSARGGTRRYELFF; DNA: TGCAGTGCTAGAGGCGGGACAAGACGTTATGAACTGTTTTTT
V: TRBV7-9; D: .; J: TRBJ2-7; length: 14; size: many; CDR3: CASSSRYEAYEQYF; DNA: TGTGCCAGCAGCTCCCGGTACGAAGCCTACGAGCAGTACTTC
V: TRBV7-9; D: .; J: TRBJ2-3; length: 13; size: many; CDR3: CASSPSGSDTQYF; DNA: TGTGCCAGCAGCCCATCGGGTTCAGATACGCAGTATTTT